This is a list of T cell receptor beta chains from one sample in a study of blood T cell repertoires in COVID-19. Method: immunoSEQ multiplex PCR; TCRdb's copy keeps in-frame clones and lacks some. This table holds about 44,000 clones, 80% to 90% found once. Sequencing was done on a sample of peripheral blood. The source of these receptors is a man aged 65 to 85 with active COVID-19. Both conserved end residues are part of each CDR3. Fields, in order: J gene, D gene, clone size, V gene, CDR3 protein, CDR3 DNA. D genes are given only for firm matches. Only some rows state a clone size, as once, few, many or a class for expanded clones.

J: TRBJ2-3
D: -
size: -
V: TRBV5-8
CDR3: CASAQRQPSTDTQYF
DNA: TGTGCCAGCGCACAAAGACAGCCTAGCACAGATACGCAGTATTTT

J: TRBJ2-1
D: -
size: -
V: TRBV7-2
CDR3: CASSLQSTGRNEQFF
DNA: TGTGCCAGCAGCTTACAGAGCACAGGCAGGAATGAGCAGTTCTTC

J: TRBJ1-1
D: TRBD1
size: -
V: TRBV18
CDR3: CASSPSGTGDAEAFF
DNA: TGTGCCAGCTCGCCCTCCGGGACAGGGGACGCTGAAGCTTTCTTT

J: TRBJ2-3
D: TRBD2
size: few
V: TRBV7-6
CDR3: CASSLGLAGGTSTDTQYF
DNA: TGTGCCAGCAGCCTAGGACTAGCGGGGGGCACTAGCACAGATACGCAGTATTTT

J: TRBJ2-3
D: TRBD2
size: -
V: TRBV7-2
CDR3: CASSLSPTSGFTDTQYF
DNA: TGTGCCAGCAGCTTAAGCCCCACTAGCGGCTTCACAGATACGCAGTATTTT

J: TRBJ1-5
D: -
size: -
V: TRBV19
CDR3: CASRDRRDQPQHF
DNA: TGTGCCAGTAGGGATCGACGGGATCAGCCCCAGCATTTT

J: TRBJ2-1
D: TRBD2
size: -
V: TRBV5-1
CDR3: CAHNPLAGGDSYNEQFF
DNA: TGCGCCCACAATCCGCTAGCGGGGGGAGACTCCTACAATGAGCAGTTCTTC

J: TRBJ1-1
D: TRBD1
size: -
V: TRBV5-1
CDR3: CASSNGDRWTEAFF
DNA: TGCGCCAGCAGCAACGGGGACAGGTGGACTGAAGCTTTCTTT

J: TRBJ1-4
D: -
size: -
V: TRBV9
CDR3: CASSVGGRGAREKLFF
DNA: TGTGCCAGCAGCGTAGGAGGGCGGGGGGCGCGTGAAAAACTGTTTTTT

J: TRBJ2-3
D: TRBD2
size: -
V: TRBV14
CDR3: CASSLATSPITDTQYF
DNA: TGTGCCAGCAGCCTCGCGACTAGCCCGATCACAGATACGCAGTATTTT

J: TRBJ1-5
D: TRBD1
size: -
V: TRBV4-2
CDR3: CASSQDLTGGNQPQHF
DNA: TGTGCCAGCAGCCAGGACTTGACAGGGGGCAATCAGCCCCAGCATTTT

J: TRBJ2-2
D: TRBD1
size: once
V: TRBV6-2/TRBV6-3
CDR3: CASSQTGVGTGELFF
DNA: TGTGCCAGCAGCCAAACAGGGGTCGGGACCGGGGAGCTGTTTTTT

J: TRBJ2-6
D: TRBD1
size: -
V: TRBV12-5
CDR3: CASGPGQGRSGANVLTF
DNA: TGTGCTAGTGGTCCCGGACAGGGAAGATCTGGGGCCAACGTCCTGACTTTC

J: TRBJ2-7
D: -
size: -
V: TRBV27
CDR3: CASSTNRDTAKYF
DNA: TGTGCCAGCAGTACAAACAGGGACACGGCGAAGTACTTC

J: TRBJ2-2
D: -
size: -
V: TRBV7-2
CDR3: CASSLGEVTGNTGELFF
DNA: TGTGCCAGCAGCTTAGGAGAGGTGACGGGAAACACCGGGGAGCTGTTTTTT

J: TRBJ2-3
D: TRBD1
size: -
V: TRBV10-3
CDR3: CATRQGSTDTQYF
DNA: TGTGCCACCCGACAGGGAAGCACAGATACGCAGTATTTT

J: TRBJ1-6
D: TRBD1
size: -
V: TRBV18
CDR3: CASSPEGQHLRNSPLHF
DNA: TGTGCCAGCTCACCAGAGGGACAGCATCTTCGGAATTCACCCCTCCACTTT

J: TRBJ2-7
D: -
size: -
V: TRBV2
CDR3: CASSQGGTESSYEQYF
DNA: TGTGCCAGCAGTCAAGGGGGGACAGAGAGCTCCTACGAGCAGTACTTC

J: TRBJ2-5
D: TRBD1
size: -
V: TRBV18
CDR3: CASSPNRGETQYF
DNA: TGTGCCAGCTCACCAAACAGGGGAGAGACCCAGTACTTC

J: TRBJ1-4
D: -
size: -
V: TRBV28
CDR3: CASSPSLEDEKLFF
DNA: TGTGCCAGCAGCCCCTCACTAGAGGATGAAAAACTGTTTTTT

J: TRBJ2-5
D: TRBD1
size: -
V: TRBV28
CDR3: CASRTGDGAGTQYF
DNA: TGTGCCAGCCGGACAGGGGACGGGGCAGGGACCCAGTACTTC

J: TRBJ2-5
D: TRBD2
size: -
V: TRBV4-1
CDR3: CASSQDLGTSGDETQYF
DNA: TGCGCCAGCAGCCAAGATCTGGGGACTAGCGGGGATGAGACCCAGTACTTC

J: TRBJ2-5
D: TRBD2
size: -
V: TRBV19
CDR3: CASSNRRLAGETQYF
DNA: TGTGCCAGTAGTAACCGACGACTAGCGGGTGAGACCCAGTACTTC

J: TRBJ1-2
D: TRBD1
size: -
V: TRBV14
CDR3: CASSQDFWTGGNYGYTF
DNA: TGTGCCAGCAGCCAAGATTTTTGGACAGGGGGAAACTATGGCTACACCTTC

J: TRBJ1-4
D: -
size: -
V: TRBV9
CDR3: CASSYGGGGEKLFF
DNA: TGTGCCAGCAGCTACGGGGGCGGGGGTGAAAAACTGTTTTTT

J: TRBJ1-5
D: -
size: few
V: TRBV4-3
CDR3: CASSQATGNGQPQHF
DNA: TGCGCCAGCAGCCAAGCCACAGGGAATGGACAGCCCCAGCATTTT

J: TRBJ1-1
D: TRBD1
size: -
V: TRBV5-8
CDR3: CASSLPHRGDTEAFF
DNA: TGTGCCAGCAGCTTGCCCCACAGGGGGGACACTGAAGCTTTCTTT

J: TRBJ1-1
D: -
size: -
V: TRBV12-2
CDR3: CASRLVPLGPGQGIDTEAFF
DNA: TGTGCAAGTCGCTTAGTACCCTTAGGTCCGGGACAGGGTATCGACACTGAAGCTTTCTTT